A selection of T cell receptor beta chains follows, all from one sample in a study of chemoradiotherapy in HPV16-positive cancers. Generated by immunoSEQ multiplex PCR, the TCRdb table keeps only in-frame clones and is missing some. The data show about 2,400 clones, roughly nine tenths seen once. The sample was tumor tissue, taken from a patient who underwent chemoradiotherapy. The source of these receptors is a human donor with HPV-associated anogenital cancer. CDR3s include the opening cysteine and the closing phenylalanine or tryptophan.

TRBV5-1,TRBJ1-1,CASSLGQAINF
TRBV6-5,TRBJ1-1,CASSDPGRNTEAFF
TRBV7-9,TRBJ1-3,CASSLVWDSRGNTIYF
TRBV18,TRBJ1-6,CASSPRQGGSSPLHF
TRBV27,TRBJ2-3,CASSLRASGTSTDTQYF
TRBV28,TRBJ2-1,CASSLQDILNEQFF
TRBV5-1,TRBJ2-5,CAICLGGHQETQYF
TRBV28,TRBJ1-2,CASSFRRRHGYTF
TRBV7-9,TRBJ2-7,CASSGRLLQTRSKSYEQYF
TRBV6-1,TRBJ2-1,CASSAETVSSYNEQFF
TRBV19,TRBJ1-2,CASSGSGSRSVGGYTF
TRBV29-1,TRBJ1-2,CSAGTGNYGYTF
TRBV18,TRBJ2-1,CASSPPLNEQFF
TRBV19,TRBJ2-4,CASSMTGTGGRNIQYF
TRBV7-8,TRBJ1-2,CASSPHELSGAGYGYTF
TRBV2,TRBJ2-7,CASSEAGREGLYEQYF
TRBV6-5,TRBJ1-1,CASSYSSEAFF
TRBV6-8,TRBJ2-7,CASSYRAGCTYEQYF
TRBV30,TRBJ1-2,CAWTAQNYGYTF
TRBV2,TRBJ2-1,CATPKGAGGGRGNEQFF
TRBV15,TRBJ2-1,CATSRERGRSLSKPLYNEQFF
TRBV4-1,TRBJ1-2,CASSQMEGTNYGYTF
TRBV7-3,TRBJ2-2,CASSLNMGANTGELFF
TRBV29-1,TRBJ2-1,CSVHRGLMSYNEQFF
TRBV6-5,TRBJ2-7,CASSRLNRGGEQYF
TRBV6-5,TRBJ1-3,CASSYDHPLTGNTIYF
TRBV11-2,TRBJ2-1,CASSLALAHNEQFF
TRBV29-1,TRBJ2-2,CSVGQGADTGELFF
TRBV19,TRBJ2-3,CASKNRGYGFTDTQYF
TRBV29-1,TRBJ2-1,CSSLSSGGLNEQFF
TRBV5-4,.,CASSLSGLGYYEQYF
TRBV6-6,TRBJ2-7,CASSYLVYEQYF
TRBV30,TRBJ1-1,CAWSARGRMNTEAFF
TRBV29-1,TRBJ1-1,CSVAPEAFF
TRBV19,TRBJ2-7,CASSSLASGRANEQYF
TRBV4-3,TRBJ1-4,CASSLRTVNEKLFF
TRBV9,TRBJ1-1,CASSPLDTEAFF
TRBV4-3,TRBJ1-6,CASSPQAGENSPLHF
TRBV2,TRBJ1-2,CASSDDRAGGYTF
TRBV27,TRBJ2-2,CASSSLMGTGELFF
TRBV11-2,TRBJ1-1,CASSPLGQGGNTEAFF
TRBV6-5,TRBJ1-2,CASSKPPGGEGYTF
TRBV6-5,TRBJ1-5,CASRGTDRHQPQHF
TRBV27,TRBJ2-3,CASSFSADTQYF
TRBV4-3,TRBJ1-2,CASSQSTRVNGYTF
TRBV9,TRBJ2-3,CASSPGSTGTDTQYF